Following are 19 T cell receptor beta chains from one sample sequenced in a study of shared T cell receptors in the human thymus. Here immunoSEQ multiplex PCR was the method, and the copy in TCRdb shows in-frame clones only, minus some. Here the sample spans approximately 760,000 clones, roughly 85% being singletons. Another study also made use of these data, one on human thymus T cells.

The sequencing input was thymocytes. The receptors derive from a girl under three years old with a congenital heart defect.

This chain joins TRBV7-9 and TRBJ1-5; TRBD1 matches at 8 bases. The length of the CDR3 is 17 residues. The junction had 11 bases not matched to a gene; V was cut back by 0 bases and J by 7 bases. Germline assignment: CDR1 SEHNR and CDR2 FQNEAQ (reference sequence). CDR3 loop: CASSLASGTGSGQPQHF. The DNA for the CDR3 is TGTGCCAGCAGCTTAGCTTCCGGGACAGGCTCGGGACAGCCCCAGCATTTT. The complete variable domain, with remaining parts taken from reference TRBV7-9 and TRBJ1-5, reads DTGVSQNPRHKITKRGQNVTFRCDPISEHNRLYWYRQTLGQGPEFLTYFQNEAQLEKSRLLSDRFSAERPKGSFSTLEIQRTEQGDSAMYLCASSLASGTGSGQPQHFGDGTRLSIL.

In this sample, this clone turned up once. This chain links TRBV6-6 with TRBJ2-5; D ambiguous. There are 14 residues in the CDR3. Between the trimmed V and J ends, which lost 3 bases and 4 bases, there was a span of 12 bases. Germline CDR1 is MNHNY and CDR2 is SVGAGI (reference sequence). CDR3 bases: TGTGCCAGCAGTTATTCCCCAGGCGTAGAGACCCAGTACTTC. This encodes CASSYSPGVETQYF.

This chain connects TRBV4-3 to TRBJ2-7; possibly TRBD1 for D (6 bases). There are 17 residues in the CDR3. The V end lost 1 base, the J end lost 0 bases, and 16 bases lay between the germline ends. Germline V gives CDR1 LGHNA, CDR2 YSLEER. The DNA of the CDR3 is TGCGCCAGCAGCCAAGGCTCGACAGGCCCTCACTCCTACGAGCAGTACTTC. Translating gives CASSQGSTGPHSYEQYF.

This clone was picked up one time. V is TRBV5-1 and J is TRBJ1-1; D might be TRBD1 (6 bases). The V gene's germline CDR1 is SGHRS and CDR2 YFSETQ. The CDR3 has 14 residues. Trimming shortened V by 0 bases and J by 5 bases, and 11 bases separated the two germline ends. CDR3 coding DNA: TGCGCCAGCAGCTTGGACAGGGTGGGGACTGAAGCTTTCTTT. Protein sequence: CASSLDRVGTEAFF. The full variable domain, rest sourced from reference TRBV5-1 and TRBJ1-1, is KAGVTQTPRYLIKTRGQQVTLSCSPISGHRSVSWYQQTPGQGLQFLFEYFSETQRNKGNFPGRFSGRQFSNSRSEMNVSTLELGDSALYLCASSLDRVGTEAFFGQGTRLTVV.

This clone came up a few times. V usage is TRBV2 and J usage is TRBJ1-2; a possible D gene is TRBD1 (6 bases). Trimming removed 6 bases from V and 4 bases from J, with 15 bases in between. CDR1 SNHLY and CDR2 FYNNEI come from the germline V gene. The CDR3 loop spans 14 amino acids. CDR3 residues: CASRFRQVVYGYTF. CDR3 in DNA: TGTGCCAGCAGGTTCCGACAGGTCGTCTATGGCTACACCTTC.

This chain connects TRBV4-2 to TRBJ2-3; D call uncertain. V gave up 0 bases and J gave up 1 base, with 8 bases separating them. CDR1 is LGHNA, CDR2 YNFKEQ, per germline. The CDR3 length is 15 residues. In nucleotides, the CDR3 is TGTGCCAGCAGCCAAGATGGCCCCTGCACAGATACGCAGTATTTT. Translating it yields CASSQDGPCTDTQYF.

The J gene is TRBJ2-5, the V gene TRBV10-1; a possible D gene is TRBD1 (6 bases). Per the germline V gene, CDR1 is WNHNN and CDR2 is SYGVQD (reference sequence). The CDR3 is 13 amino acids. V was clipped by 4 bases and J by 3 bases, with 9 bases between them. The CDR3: CASSGTAEETQYF. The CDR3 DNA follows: TGCGCCAGCAGTGGGACAGCTGAAGAGACCCAGTACTTC.

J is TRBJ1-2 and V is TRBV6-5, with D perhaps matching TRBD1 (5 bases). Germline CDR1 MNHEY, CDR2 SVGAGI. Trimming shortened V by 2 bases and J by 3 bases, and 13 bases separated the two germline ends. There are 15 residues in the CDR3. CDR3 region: CASSYLRGVDYGYTF. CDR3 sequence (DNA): TGTGCCAGCAGTTACCTCCGGGGGGTCGACTATGGCTACACCTTC.

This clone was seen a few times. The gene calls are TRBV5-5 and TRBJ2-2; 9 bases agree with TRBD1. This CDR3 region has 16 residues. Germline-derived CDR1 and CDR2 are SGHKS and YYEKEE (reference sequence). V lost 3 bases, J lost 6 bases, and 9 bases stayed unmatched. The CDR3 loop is CASSSPRDRVPGELFF. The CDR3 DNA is TGTGCCAGCAGCTCCCCCCGGGACAGGGTTCCCGGGGAGCTGTTTTTT. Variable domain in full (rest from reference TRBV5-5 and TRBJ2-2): DAGVTQSPTHLIKTRGQQVTLRCSPISGHKSVSWYQQVLGQGPQFIFQYYEKEERGRGNFPDRFSARQFPNYSSELNVNALLLGDSALYLCASSSPRDRVPGELFFGEGSRLTVL.

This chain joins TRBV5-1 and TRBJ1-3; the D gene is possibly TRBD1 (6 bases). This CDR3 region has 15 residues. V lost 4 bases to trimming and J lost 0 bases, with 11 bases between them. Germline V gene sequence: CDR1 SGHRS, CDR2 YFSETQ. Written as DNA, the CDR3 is TGCGCCAGCAGCATCGGACAGTACTCTGGAAACACCATATATTTT. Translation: CASSIGQYSGNTIYF.

The CDR3 reads CSARDRGELFF. DNA of the CDR3: TGCAGTGCTAGAGACAGGGGAGAGTTGTTTTTT. The chain carries TRBV20-1 and TRBJ1-4; D is perhaps TRBD1 (6 bases). Trimming cost V 0 bases and J 15 bases, with 11 bases left between them. The CDR3 totals 11 residues. Germline-derived CDR1 and CDR2 are DFQATT and SNEGSKA (reference sequence).

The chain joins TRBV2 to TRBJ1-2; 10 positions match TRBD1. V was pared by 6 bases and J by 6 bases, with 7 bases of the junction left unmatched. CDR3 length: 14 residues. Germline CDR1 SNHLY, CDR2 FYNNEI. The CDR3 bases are TGTGCCAGCAGGTGGACAGGGGGTGCGAATGGCTACACCTTC. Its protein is CASRWTGGANGYTF.

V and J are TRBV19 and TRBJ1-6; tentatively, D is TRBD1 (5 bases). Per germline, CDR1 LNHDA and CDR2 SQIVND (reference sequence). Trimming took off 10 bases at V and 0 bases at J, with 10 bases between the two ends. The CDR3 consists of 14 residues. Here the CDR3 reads CATSGGSYNSPLHF. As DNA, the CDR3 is TGTGCCACGTCCGGGGGCTCCTATAATTCACCCCTCCACTTT.

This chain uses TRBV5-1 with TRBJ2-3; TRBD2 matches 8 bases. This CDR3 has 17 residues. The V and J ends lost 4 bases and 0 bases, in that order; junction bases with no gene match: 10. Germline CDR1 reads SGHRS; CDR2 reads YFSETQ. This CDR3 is CASSLTPKRGSTDTQYF. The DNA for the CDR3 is TGCGCCAGCAGCCTCACCCCTAAGCGGGGGAGCACAGATACGCAGTATTTT.

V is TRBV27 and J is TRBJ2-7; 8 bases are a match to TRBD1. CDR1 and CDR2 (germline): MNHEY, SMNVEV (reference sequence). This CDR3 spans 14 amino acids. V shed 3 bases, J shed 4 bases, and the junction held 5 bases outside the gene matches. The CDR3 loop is CASSFSTGVYEQYF. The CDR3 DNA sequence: TGTGCCAGCAGTTTTTCGACAGGGGTTTACGAGCAGTACTTC.

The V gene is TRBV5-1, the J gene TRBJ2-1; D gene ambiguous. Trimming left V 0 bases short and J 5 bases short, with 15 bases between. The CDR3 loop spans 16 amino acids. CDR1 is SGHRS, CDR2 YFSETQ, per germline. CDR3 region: CASSLAPGPLHNEQFF. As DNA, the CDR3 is TGCGCCAGCAGCTTGGCCCCGGGTCCTCTTCACAATGAGCAGTTCTTC.

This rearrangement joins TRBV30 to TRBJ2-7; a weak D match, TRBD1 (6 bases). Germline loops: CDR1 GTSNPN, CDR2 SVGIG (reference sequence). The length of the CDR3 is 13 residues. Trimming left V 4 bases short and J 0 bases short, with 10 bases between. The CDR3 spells CAWNTGISYEQYF. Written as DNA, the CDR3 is TGTGCCTGGAATACAGGGATCTCCTACGAGCAGTACTTC.

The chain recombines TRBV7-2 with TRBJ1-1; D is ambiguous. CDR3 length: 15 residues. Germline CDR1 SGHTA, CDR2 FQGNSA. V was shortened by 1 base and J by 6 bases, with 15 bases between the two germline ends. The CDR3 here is CASSLVGLLGAEAFF. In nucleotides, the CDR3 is TGTGCCAGCAGCTTAGTTGGGCTCCTGGGCGCTGAAGCTTTCTTT.

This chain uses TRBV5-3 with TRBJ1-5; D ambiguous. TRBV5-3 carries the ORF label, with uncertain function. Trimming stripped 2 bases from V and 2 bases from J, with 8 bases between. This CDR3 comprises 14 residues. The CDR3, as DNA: TGTGCCAGAAGCTTACAGAAGGGCAATCAGCCCCAGCATTTT. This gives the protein CARSLQKGNQPQHF.